Detailed here is one T cell receptor (beta chain). No antigen is known for it. These data are taken from a study of cytomegalovirus exposure and HLA in healthy donors. Study context: An early release of data contained approximately 80 million unique TCRs, which came from HLA-typed donors.

Whole-study findings and limits: It was fewer than 200 TCR beta chains that were listed as cytomegalovirus-associated.

Amplification used 60 Vbeta primers and 13 Jbeta primers. Sequencing was performed with immunoSEQ multiplex PCR; in TCRdb, only in-frame clones are kept and a portion is missing. The sample has around 110,000 clones; about four fifths are singletons. The specimen was PBMCs. This clonotype was obtained from a man aged 25-40 years in good health and CMV-seropositive.

The CDR3 bases are TGCAGCGTCCCAAGGGGCACGAACACTGAAGCTTTCTTT. Encoded protein: CSVPRGTNTEAFF. This chain uses TRBV29-1 with TRBJ1-1, with D tentatively TRBD1 (5 bases). This CDR3 contains 13 residues. From germline, CDR1 is SQVTM and CDR2 ANQGSEA. Trimming removed 6 bases at V and 1 base at J, with 12 bases between.